One and the same sample provided the 10 T cell receptor beta chains below, sequenced in a study of cytomegalovirus exposure and HLA in healthy donors. The PCR contained 60 Vbeta and 13 Jbeta primers. The protocol was immunoSEQ multiplex PCR, while the TCRdb copy is restricted to in-frame clones and leaves out a portion. The sample lists 150,000 to 200,000 clones, 87% occurring once. The sample was PBMCs. The source is a boy younger than 10 in good health and CMV-seronegative.

This chain links TRBV5-1 with TRBJ1-6, with 10 bases that match TRBD1. Germline values: CDR1 SGHRS, CDR2 YFSETQ. The V gene end was trimmed by 2 bases and the J gene end by 9 bases; junction bases not matched to a gene: 11. CDR3 length: 17 amino acids. The chain's CDR3 is CASSFIPRTGGGSPLHF. The CDR3 region has the DNA TGCGCCAGCAGCTTCATCCCTCGGACAGGGGGAGGTTCACCCCTCCACTTT.

The genes are TRBV19 and TRBJ2-1; 8 nucleotides agree with TRBD2. Germline V gives CDR1 LNHDA, CDR2 SQIVND (reference sequence). This CDR3 has 16 residues. J lost 5 bases, V lost 5 bases, and 11 bases had no gene match. CDR3 protein: CASSVDVGLGNNEQFF. In nucleotides, the CDR3 is TGTGCCAGTAGTGTTGACGTGGGACTAGGAAACAATGAGCAGTTCTTC.

Notes on this clone: The junction departs from germline at one end; a sequencing error may be responsible. The chain joins TRBV2 to TRBJ1-2; no firm D call. This CDR3 region has 13 residues. CDR1 is SNHLY and CDR2 is FYNNEI in the germline V gene. The CDR3 loop reads CASTSARQESYAF. The CDR3 DNA sequence: TGTGCCAGCACCTCAGCTCGGCAGGAAAGTTACGCCTTC.

This chain joins TRBV7-9 and TRBJ2-7; 8 bases agree with TRBD1. Germline V gene sequence: CDR1 SEHNR, CDR2 FQNEAQ (reference sequence). The V and J ends lost 5 bases and 7 bases, in that order; junction bases with no gene match: 10. CDR3 size: 14 residues. As DNA, the CDR3 is TGTGCCAGCAGCACCTGGACAGGGATTCAAGAGCAGTACTTC. The encoded protein is CASSTWTGIQEQYF.

This chain uses TRBV19 with TRBJ2-1; D is possibly TRBD1 (6 bases). V lost 4 bases and J lost 6, with 10 bases in between. The CDR3 has 13 residues. The germline V gene encodes CDR1 LNHDA and CDR2 SQIVND (reference sequence). CDR3 region: CASSRQVGNEQFF. The CDR3 DNA reads as TGTGCCAGTAGTAGACAGGTAGGCAATGAGCAGTTCTTC. Together with reference TRBV19 and TRBJ2-1, the CDR3 gives the full variable domain: DGGITQSPKYLFRKEGQNVTLSCEQNLNHDAMYWYRQDPGQGLRLIYYSQIVNDFQKGDIAEGYSVSREKKESFPLTVTSAQKNPTAFYLCASSRQVGNEQFFGPGTRLTVL.

For the CDR3, the DNA is TGCGCCAGCAGCTTAGCGGGGGCTGAGACCCAGTACTTC. Its protein is CASSLAGAETQYF. The chain links TRBV5-1 to TRBJ2-5; 8 bases align to TRBD2. The CDR3 contains 13 residues. V dropped 2 bases and J dropped 5; count of bases not matched to a gene: 2. CDR1 SGHRS and CDR2 YFSETQ come from the germline V gene.

The CDR3 DNA sequence: TGCGCCAGCAGCCTGGACAGGGTGATCTACGAGCAGTACTTC. This encodes CASSLDRVIYEQYF. The chain couples TRBV5-1 to TRBJ2-7; the match to TRBD1 covers 8 bases. Losses at the gene ends were 4 bases for V and 3 bases for J; bases not matched to a gene: 6. The CDR3 length is 14 residues. CDR1 is SGHRS and CDR2 is YFSETQ in the germline V gene.

About this clone itself: The junction and the germline gene differ at one end; a read error may be behind it. The chain uses TRBV7-9 and TRBJ1-2; possible D gene TRBD1, 5 bases. The CDR3 loop spans 12 amino acids. Germline loops: CDR1 SEHNR, CDR2 FQNEAQ (reference sequence). In DNA, the CDR3 is TGTTCCAGCAGCTTAGGGGAGAAAGGCTACACCTTC. Translated: CSSSLGEKGYTF.

The chain recombines TRBV6-1 with TRBJ1-6; D is unclear. Trimming left V 0 bases short and J 9 bases short, with 12 bases between. The CDR3 is 15 residues long. In germline, CDR1 is MNHNS, CDR2 SASEGT. DNA for the CDR3: TGTGCCAGCAGTGAAGCGCCGGGAGGGAGTTCACCCCTCCACTTT. Translation: CASSEAPGGSSPLHF.

Worth noting for this clone: At one boundary the junction diverges from the germline segment, which might be a read error. The chain uses TRBV20-1 and TRBJ1-1; D remains ambiguous. Germline V gene lookup returns CDR1 DFQATT and CDR2 SNEGSKA (reference sequence). CDR3 size: 11 residues. Written as DNA, the CDR3 is TGCAGTGTTAGAACCGATTCGGGAGCTTTCTTT. The encoded protein is CSVRTDSGAFF.